This TCR beta chain was recorded in a study of blood T cells in healthy people across ages. PBMCs numbering at least 6 million were isolated per sample. Study conclusions and caveats: Unsorted PBMCs blocked a conclusive comparison of naive and antigen-experienced cells. When set beside aged donors, long-lived donors presented more naive CD4+ cells and higher diversity.

This clonotype has at least ten counts. Its antigen is not known. Primed by a sample-barcoded 5' primer and a J-beta primer mix, a second PCR proceeded for about 6 to 11 cycles. The template-switch adaptor, which had 12 random nucleotides, put a tag on each cDNA molecule. TCRdb fed the 5' RACE reads into MiXCR, producing one record per CDR3 protein. The data contain about 650,000 distinct CDR3 sequences, about a third of them singletons. This TCR came from an elderly woman in good health. The source material was blood.

The CDR3 coding sequence is TGTGCCAGCAGTCCCTCCCGCCGCTTGAACACCGGGGAGCTGTTTTTT. This encodes CASSPSRRLNTGELFF. The chain joins TRBV6-6 to TRBJ2-2; no clear D. The germline V and J ends were trimmed by 5 bases and 1 base, with 14 bases remaining between them. Germline V gene sequence: CDR1 MNHNY, CDR2 SVGAGI (reference sequence). The CDR3 has 16 amino acids.